This TCR beta chain was profiled in a study of blood T cell repertoires in COVID-19. Study background: Samples of COVID-19 (acute and convalescent) were obtained from the United States, Italy and Spain. The analysed material was cDNA or gDNA that came from T cells, B-cell-depleted T cells, or PBMCs.

TCRdb keeps only in-frame clones here, not all; method: immunoSEQ multiplex PCR. The data show around 130,000 clones, with roughly 83% seen just once and 1.4% held by the top ten. Sequenced material: peripheral blood. The sequence derives from a man between 60 and 75 years old with acute or convalescent COVID-19.

The DNA for the CDR3 is TGTGCCAGCAGTTCCTTTACTGCGACTAGCGGGAGTGTCCAGTACTTC. Translation: CASSSFTATSGSVQYF. The V call is TRBV7-8, the J call TRBJ2-5; 12 bases map to TRBD2. Germline CDR1 reads SGHVS; CDR2 reads FQNEAQ. Trimming cost V 6 bases and J 10 bases; bases outside gene matches: 15. This CDR3 is 16 amino acids long.